Below, 5 T cell receptor beta chains from the same sample are listed, as sequenced in a study of Graves' ophthalmopathy and Graves' hyperthyroidism. Investigators amplified TCR beta CDR3 regions from RNA transcripts. First-round RT-PCR relied on HTBI primers, and a second-round multiplex PCR came next. TCRdb re-called the multiplex PCR reads through MiXCR, storing one row per CDR3 protein. The top ten clones hold roughly 3.5% of a sample with over 650,000 distinct CDR3 sequences, roughly 39% of them seen once. The specimen was peripheral blood. These TCRs come from an adult man with Graves' ophthalmopathy.

The rearrangement joins TRBV3-1 to TRBJ1-6; D ambiguous. The CDR3 spans 14 residues. Germline CDR1 LGHDT, CDR2 YNNKEL (reference sequence). Trimming cost V 2 bases and J 7 bases, with 9 bases left between them. CDR3 in amino acids: CASSQWTGNSPLHF. The CDR3, as DNA: TGTGCCAGCAGCCAATGGACCGGGAATTCACCCCTCCACTTT.

This clonotype showed up many times. This chain uses TRBV7-3 with TRBJ1-3; no firm D call. Per germline, CDR1 SGHTA and CDR2 FQGTGA. This CDR3 contains 15 residues. The ends were cut back, 1 base at V and 0 bases at J, with 7 bases in the middle. Here the CDR3 reads CASSLNGGSGNTIYF. The CDR3 region has the DNA TGTGCCAGCAGCTTAAACGGTGGCTCTGGAAACACCATATATTTT.

V usage is TRBV6-5 and J usage is TRBJ2-5; D possibly corresponds to TRBD1 (6 bases). The CDR3 sequence is 14 residues long. Per the germline V gene, CDR1 is MNHEY and CDR2 is SVGAGI. V lost 6 bases, J lost 3 bases, and 14 bases lay in between. The DNA for the CDR3 is TGTGCCAGCAGGGTACAGGGAGTAAAAGAGACCCAGTACTTC. It codes for CASRVQGVKETQYF.

J is TRBJ1-1 and V is TRBV7-9, with D maybe TRBD1 (6 bases). Trimming cost V 5 bases and J 1 base, with 11 bases left between them. This CDR3 has 14 residues. Germline V gives CDR1 SEHNR, CDR2 FQNEAQ (reference sequence). The CDR3 DNA reads as TGTGCCAGCAGCGCTAAGGGACAGAACACTGAAGCTTTCTTT. Protein sequence: CASSAKGQNTEAFF. The full variable domain, completed using reference TRBV7-9 and TRBJ1-1, is DTGVSQNPRHKITKRGQNVTFRCDPISEHNRLYWYRQTLGQGPEFLTYFQNEAQLEKSRLLSDRFSAERPKGSFSTLEIQRTEQGDSAMYLCASSAKGQNTEAFFGQGTRLTVV.

The chain combines TRBV7-9 with TRBJ2-7, with 9 nucleotides matching TRBD1. The CDR3 extends over 15 amino acids. Germline CDR1 is SEHNR and CDR2 is FQNEAQ (reference sequence). Trimming removed 5 bases from V and 4 bases from J; junction bases left unmatched: 9. CDR3 amino acids: CASSAQGAGRYEQYF. In DNA, the CDR3 is TGTGCCAGCAGCGCACAGGGGGCCGGGAGATACGAGCAGTACTTC.